These 25 T cell receptor beta chains originate from one sample sequenced in a study of blood T cell repertoires in COVID-19. Method: immunoSEQ multiplex PCR; TCRdb's copy keeps in-frame clones and lacks some. The sample shows under 95,000 clones, more than 75% of them seen only once. What was sequenced was peripheral blood. These TCRs come from a human donor with acute or convalescent COVID-19. The donor label of this sample is uncertain.

The genes are TRBV7-2 and TRBJ2-1; D not resolved. Germline assignment: CDR1 SGHTA and CDR2 FQGNSA. The CDR3 covers 13 residues. Trimming left V 5 bases short and J 6 bases short, with 11 bases between. The CDR3 loop is CASSLSRLNEQFF. The CDR3 DNA is TGTGCCAGCAGCCTTAGTAGACTCAATGAGCAGTTCTTC.

The V gene is TRBV12-3 or TRBV12-4, the J gene TRBJ2-5; 7 nucleotides agree with TRBD1. V lost 6 bases, J lost 3 bases, and 4 bases stayed unmatched. CDR3 size: 13 residues. This chain's CDR3 is CASRVDREETQYF. CDR3 DNA sequence: TGTGCCAGCAGAGTCGACAGGGAAGAGACCCAGTACTTC.

This chain connects TRBV9 to TRBJ1-2; D unclear. This CDR3 is built from 15 residues. Between the trimmed V and J ends, which lost 0 bases and 2 bases, there was a span of 11 bases. Germline V CDR1 and CDR2: SGDLS, YYNGEE. CDR3 amino acids: CASSVVEGFNYGYTF. CDR3 nucleotide sequence: TGTGCCAGCAGCGTAGTCGAGGGCTTCAACTATGGCTACACCTTC.

The genes are TRBV2 and TRBJ1-5; possible D gene TRBD1, 6 bases. Between the trimmed V and J ends, which lost 2 bases and 7 bases, there was a span of 6 bases. The CDR3 spans 12 residues. Germline V gene data show CDR1 as SNHLY and CDR2 as FYNNEI. In DNA, the CDR3 is TGTGCCAGCAGTGAAAGGGGGCAGCCCCAGCATTTT. This codes for CASSERGQPQHF.

The chain uses TRBV5-6 and TRBJ2-1; 9 bases line up with TRBD2. From germline, CDR1 is SGHDT and CDR2 YYEEEE. V dropped 3 bases and J dropped 8; count of bases not matched to a gene: 12. The CDR3 spans 16 residues. As DNA, the CDR3 is TGTGCCAGCAGCTCCTACCCTCTGACTAGCGGTCATGAGCAGTTCTTC. Its protein is CASSSYPLTSGHEQFF.

The rearrangement links TRBV4-1 to TRBJ2-5, with 12 positions matching TRBD1. Germline lookup yields CDR1 MGHRA and CDR2 YSYEKL. CDR3 size: 16 residues. The trim removed 3 bases at V and 1 base at J, leaving 3 bases unmatched. The CDR3 loop is CASSQGQGALQETQYF. DNA of the CDR3: TGCGCCAGCAGCCAGGGACAGGGGGCCCTCCAAGAGACCCAGTACTTC.

The chain is built from TRBV4-2 and TRBJ1-1, with a weak D call TRBD1 (6 bases). Germline V gene data show CDR1 as LGHNA and CDR2 as YNFKEQ. The V and J ends lost 3 bases and 0 bases respectively, with 11 bases between them. The CDR3 runs to 15 residues. The DNA of the CDR3 is TGTGCCAGCAGCCAGATGGACAGATTGAACACTGAAGCTTTCTTT. Amino acid sequence: CASSQMDRLNTEAFF.

The V call is TRBV12-3 or TRBV12-4, the J call TRBJ1-2, with unresolved D. This CDR3 is built from 13 residues. V lost 6 bases and J lost 7, with 15 bases in between. CDR3 in DNA: TGTGCCAGCAGACCACGGAACTCGGGTGGCTACACCTTC. Its translation is CASRPRNSGGYTF.

V gene TRBV4-1 combines with J gene TRBJ1-4, with D perhaps TRBD1 (5 bases). V gave up 0 bases and J gave up 4 bases, with 21 bases separating them. The CDR3 covers 19 residues. Germline lookup yields CDR1 MGHRA and CDR2 YSYEKL. This CDR3 is CASSQDPRRRVQGNEKLFF. In DNA, the CDR3 is TGCGCCAGCAGCCAAGATCCCCGGCGGAGGGTGCAGGGTAATGAAAAACTGTTTTTT.

The chain links TRBV3-1 (or the pseudogene TRBV3-2) to TRBJ2-7, with D possibly matching TRBD2 (6 bases). The CDR3 extends over 13 amino acids. V was trimmed by 4 bases and J by 3 bases, leaving 10 bases between them. The germline V gene encodes CDR1 LGHDT and CDR2 YNNKEL (reference sequence). CDR3 nucleotide sequence: TGTGCCAGCAGCCCGGGACTGGGCTACGAGCAGTACTTC. Amino acids: CASSPGLGYEQYF.

V and J are TRBV24-1 and TRBJ1-2, with 8 bases matching TRBD1. The V segment lost 7 bases and the J segment 2 bases; nucleotides outside the gene matches: 2. CDR3 length equals 13 residues. CDR1 is KGHDR, CDR2 SFDVKD, per germline. CDR3 sequence reads: CATRGTGNYGYTF. CDR3 DNA sequence: TGTGCCACCAGAGGGACAGGAAACTATGGCTACACCTTC.

CDR3 in amino acids: CASSQVGTVTEAFF. Here the CDR3 DNA reads TGCGCCAGCAGCCAAGTAGGGACAGTCACTGAAGCTTTCTTT. V is TRBV4-3 and J is TRBJ1-1; TRBD1 aligns across 7 bases. This CDR3 has 14 amino acids. In germline, CDR1 is LGHNA, CDR2 YSLEER. The trim removed 1 base at V and 4 bases at J, leaving 3 bases unmatched.

The chain combines TRBV28 with TRBJ2-7; D possibly corresponds to TRBD1 (5 bases). The V and J ends lost 1 base and 1 base respectively, with 8 bases between them. Looked up from germline, CDR1 is MDHEN and CDR2 is SYDVKM. The CDR3 covers 14 residues. CDR3 bases: TGTGCCAGCAGTTTATACAGGAATTCCTACGAGCAGTACTTC. This gives the protein CASSLYRNSYEQYF.

This sequence joins TRBV5-1 and TRBJ2-1, with 12 bases matching TRBD2. Trimming removed 0 bases from V and 4 bases from J; junction bases left unmatched: 2. The CDR3 sequence is 16 residues long. CDR1 SGHRS and CDR2 YFSETQ come from the germline V gene. CDR3 in amino acids: CASSLGLAGVYNEQFF. The CDR3 DNA reads TGCGCCAGCAGCTTGGGACTAGCGGGGGTTTACAATGAGCAGTTCTTC.

V usage is TRBV27 and J usage is TRBJ1-6; D is uncertain. The CDR3 runs to 13 residues. Germline-derived CDR1 and CDR2 are MNHEY and SMNVEV (reference sequence). V lost 2 bases and J 8 bases, leaving 7 bases between the germline ends. CDR3 loop: CASSLLSYSPLHF. The CDR3 nucleotides are TGTGCCAGCAGTTTACTCTCTTATTCACCCCTCCACTTT.

This chain links TRBV28 with TRBJ1-6; TRBD1 aligns across 9 bases. The CDR3 totals 14 residues. CDR1 is MDHEN and CDR2 is SYDVKM in the germline V gene. V gave up 9 bases and J gave up 5 bases; unmatched junction bases: 5. CDR3 bases: TGTGCCAGTGGAGGGGACAGGGATAATTCACCCCTCCACTTT. This encodes CASGGDRDNSPLHF.

This chain uses TRBV7-2 with TRBJ1-5; no definite D call. This CDR3 spans 14 amino acids. Per germline, CDR1 SGHTA and CDR2 FQGNSA. Trimming cost V 1 base and J 0 bases, with 4 bases left between them. Written as DNA, the CDR3 is TGTGCCAGCAGCTTAGGCTATAGCAATCAGCCCCAGCATTTT. Translated, it gives CASSLGYSNQPQHF.

This chain connects TRBV3-1 (or the pseudogene TRBV3-2) to TRBJ2-3; perhaps TRBD1 as D (5 bases). Germline values: CDR1 LGHDT, CDR2 YNNKEL (reference sequence). The CDR3 consists of 15 residues. V lost 2 bases and J 1 base, leaving 10 bases between the germline ends. The CDR3 protein is CASSQNVGGTDTQYF. CDR3 sequence (DNA): TGTGCCAGCAGCCAAAACGTAGGGGGCACAGATACGCAGTATTTT.

The V gene is TRBV18, the J gene TRBJ2-4, with 13 bases fitting TRBD2. The CDR3 spans 19 residues. J gave up 2 bases and V 0 bases, and 7 bases lay outside the gene matches. Germline V gives CDR1 KGHSH, CDR2 LQKENI. The CDR3 protein is CASSPPGTSGAFTKNIQYF. The DNA for the CDR3 is TGTGCCAGCTCACCACCGGGGACTAGCGGGGCCTTCACCAAAAACATTCAGTACTTC.

V usage is TRBV5-4 and J usage is TRBJ2-7, with 10 bases aligning to TRBD2. Per germline, CDR1 SGHNT and CDR2 YYREEE (reference sequence). The trim removed 3 bases at V and 0 bases at J, leaving 6 bases unmatched. The CDR3 sequence is 16 residues long. CDR3 in DNA: TGTGCCAGCAGCTCGTATAGCGGGGGGATCTCCTACGAGCAGTACTTC. Translating gives CASSSYSGGISYEQYF.

The CDR3 bases are TGTGCCAGCAGCTGGTGGGGCGGGGGCACAGATACGCAGTATTTT. Protein: CASSWWGGGTDTQYF. The rearrangement joins TRBV5-6 to TRBJ2-3; perhaps TRBD2 as D (6 bases). Germline V gives CDR1 SGHDT, CDR2 YYEEEE. Trimming stripped 3 bases from V and 1 base from J, with 12 bases between. CDR3 size: 15 residues.

This chain links TRBV6-1 with TRBJ1-1, with 7 bases lining up with TRBD1. The CDR3 covers 14 residues. V was pared by 2 bases and J by 10 bases, with 10 bases of the junction left unmatched. CDR1 MNHNS and CDR2 SASEGT come from the germline V gene. The CDR3 region is CASSETKTGLGAFF. CDR3 bases: TGTGCCAGCAGTGAAACCAAGACAGGGCTCGGAGCTTTCTTT.

The chain employs TRBV3-1 (or the pseudogene TRBV3-2) and TRBJ1-2; 8 nucleotides align to TRBD1. V lost 5 bases to trimming and J lost 5 bases; unmatched junction nucleotides: 7. Germline V CDR1 and CDR2: LGHDT, YNNKEL (reference sequence). This CDR3 spans 14 amino acids. The CDR3 sequence is CASSWTGSGYGYTF. In DNA, the CDR3 is TGTGCCAGCAGCTGGACAGGGTCTGGGTATGGCTACACCTTC.

V is TRBV7-2 and J is TRBJ1-6; 10 positions match TRBD1. This CDR3 is 16 amino acids long. Germline loops: CDR1 SGHTA, CDR2 FQGNSA. V trimming: 0 bases; J trimming: 9 bases; junction bases outside the gene matches: 5. This chain's CDR3 is CASSLAWTGGTSPLHF. The CDR3 nucleotides are TGTGCCAGCAGCTTAGCCTGGACAGGGGGGACTTCACCCCTCCACTTT.

This clone has only one observation. The chain carries TRBV28 and TRBJ1-1; D is ambiguous. The CDR3 contains 13 residues. Germline values: CDR1 MDHEN, CDR2 SYDVKM. Trimming pared 3 bases from V and 1 base from J, leaving 6 bases between. The CDR3 coding sequence is TGTGCCAGCAGTTTTTCCAGGAACACTGAAGCTTTCTTT. Amino acids: CASSFSRNTEAFF.